One sample yielded the 5 T cell receptor beta chains listed below, sequenced in a study of cytomegalovirus exposure and HLA in healthy donors. The protocol was immunoSEQ multiplex PCR, while the TCRdb copy is restricted to in-frame clones and leaves out a portion. Here the sample spans about 110,000 clones, about 85% being singletons. The sample consisted of PBMCs. Receptors were obtained from a woman aged 18-30 years in good health and CMV-seronegative.

V is TRBV4-1 and J is TRBJ2-1; 9 bases are a match to TRBD1. Trimming at V came to 3 bases and at J to 10 bases, leaving 10 bases not matched to a gene. The CDR3 spans 15 residues. Germline CDR1 and CDR2: MGHRA and YSYEKL. In DNA form, the CDR3 reads TGCGCCAGCAGCCAGGTTCCGGGACAGGGAGAAGAGCAGTTCTTC. Its translation: CASSQVPGQGEEQFF.

The rearrangement uses TRBV18 and TRBJ2-7, with no clear D. Trimming removed 3 bases at V and 3 bases at J, with 9 bases between. CDR3 length: 13 amino acids. Germline CDR1 KGHSH, CDR2 LQKENI. In DNA form, the CDR3 reads TGTGCCAGCTCACCGTCTACGGGCTACGAGCAGTACTTC. Its translation: CASSPSTGYEQYF.

Only one count was recorded for this clone. The chain combines TRBV6-1 with TRBJ2-3; 10 positions match TRBD2. CDR1 is MNHNS, CDR2 SASEGT, per germline. The CDR3 runs to 15 residues. The V segment lost 6 bases and the J segment 5 bases; nucleotides outside the gene matches: 8. The CDR3 loop is CASRSSGGAGDTQYF. CDR3 sequence (DNA): TGTGCCAGCAGGTCAAGCGGGGGGGCCGGAGATACGCAGTATTTT.

The chain combines TRBV2 with TRBJ2-1, with D possibly matching TRBD1 (6 bases). Germline loops: CDR1 SNHLY, CDR2 FYNNEI. The CDR3 length is 15 residues. Trimming cost V 2 bases and J 8 bases, with 16 bases left between them. In nucleotides, the CDR3 is TGTGCCAGCAGTGAAACCGTTATACCAGGGGATGAGCAGTTCTTC. Translating it yields CASSETVIPGDEQFF.

The chain joins TRBV2 to TRBJ1-2, with D unresolved. Per the germline V gene, CDR1 is SNHLY and CDR2 is FYNNEI. The V end was cut by 6 bases, the J end by 3 bases, with 8 bases between. This CDR3 comprises 12 residues. CDR3 region: CASRYADYGYTF. The CDR3 DNA reads TGTGCCAGCAGGTACGCAGACTATGGCTACACCTTC.